The 28 T cell receptor beta chains given below trace back to one sample, sequenced in a study of T cells after yellow fever vaccination (dated by TCRdb to between 2018 and 2020). Read against the paper, the sample's treatment or condition label means: live attenuated yellow fever vaccine strain. Library generation was performed with 5' RACE. TCRdb names Illumina NovaSeq 6000 as the instrument used. TCRdb applied fastp at Q25 and MiXCR to the public reads, then kept only in-frame beta chains. When rows share a CDR3 protein, they turn into one entry using the most common DNA and genes. The sample yields around 310,000 distinct CDR3 sequences; 3% to 4.5% were counted once. The ten largest clonotypes hold 20% to 25% of the sample. This material consisted of PBMCs, taken 5 days after the yellow fever booster vaccination. These receptors were collected from a man between 18 and 29 years old who received the YFV17D yellow fever vaccine.

Many counts were recorded for this clonotype. The chain employs TRBV5-1 and TRBJ2-5; D possibly uses TRBD1 or TRBD2 (5 bases each). Trimming removed 4 bases from V and 3 bases from J, with 16 bases in between. CDR1 is SGHRS and CDR2 is YFSETQ in the germline V gene. The CDR3 covers 15 residues. The CDR3 region is CASSNRRGDEETQYF. The DNA of the CDR3 is TGCGCCAGCAGCAACAGGAGAGGGGATGAAGAGACCCAGTACTTC.

This clonotype was counted between two and nine times. V gene TRBV5-5 combines with J gene TRBJ2-2, with D hard to call. CDR1 is SGHKS and CDR2 is YYEKEE in the germline V gene (reference sequence). CDR3 size: 15 residues. Between the trimmed V and J ends, which lost 1 base and 6 bases, there was a span of 13 bases. CDR3 DNA: TGTGCCAGCAGCTTGTCACCCGCCTGGGCCGGGGAGCTGTTTTTT. The encoded protein is CASSLSPAWAGELFF.

This sequence joins TRBV7-2 and TRBJ1-4, with a possible D match to TRBD1 (5 bases). V lost 5 bases and J 8 bases, leaving 12 bases between the germline ends. The CDR3 contains 13 residues. CDR1 is SGHTA, CDR2 FQGNSA, per germline. For the CDR3, the DNA is TGTGCCAGCAGCCAGCGCAGGGAAGAAAAACTGTTTTTT. It translates to CASSQRREEKLFF.

This clonotype was observed a handful of times. The rearrangement links TRBV20-1 to TRBJ1-2; possibly TRBD1 for D (5 bases). Trimming took off 6 bases at V and 8 bases at J, with 16 bases between the two ends. This CDR3 has 12 amino acids. Germline CDR1 reads DFQATT; CDR2 reads SNEGSKA (reference sequence). This CDR3 is CSAPVQGGGYTF. The CDR3 DNA follows: TGCAGTGCACCAGTCCAGGGTGGGGGCTACACCTTC.

This clonotype was observed a few times. The chain combines TRBV27 with TRBJ1-4; no firm D call. The CDR3 has 16 residues. Per germline, CDR1 MNHEY and CDR2 SMNVEV (reference sequence). Trimming removed 5 bases from V and 10 bases from J, with 23 bases in between. The CDR3 protein is CASSPPAGSGVGKLFF. For the CDR3, the DNA is TGTGCCAGCAGTCCACCTGCCGGGAGCGGGGTCGGAAAACTGTTTTTT.

This clonotype was recorded many times. This chain links TRBV12-3 or TRBV12-4 with TRBJ2-5; D may be TRBD1 or TRBD2 (6 bases each). The CDR3 has 13 amino acids. The V gene lost 5 bases and the J gene lost 4 bases, with 11 bases spanning the gap. CDR3 coding DNA: TGTGCCAGCAGTGAACAGGGAGGAGAGACCCAGTACTTC. It codes for CASSEQGGETQYF.

At least ten counts were recorded for this clonotype. The chain carries TRBV20-1 and TRBJ2-1, with D uncertain. Trimming cost V 0 bases and J 9 bases, with 21 bases left between them. There are 16 residues in the CDR3. The germline V gene has CDR1 DFQATT and CDR2 SNEGSKA (reference sequence). In DNA form, the CDR3 reads TGCAGTGCTAGAGATGGTGTCTTATCCAGGCCGGGTGAGCAGTTCTTC. Its protein is CSARDGVLSRPGEQFF.

J is TRBJ1-1 and V is TRBV2, with D unresolved. The V end lost 1 base, the J end lost 1 base, and 4 bases lay between the germline ends. The CDR3 loop spans 13 amino acids. From germline, CDR1 is SNHLY and CDR2 FYNNEI. The chain's CDR3 is CASSEEGNTEAFF. The CDR3 DNA sequence: TGTGCCAGCAGTGAAGAGGGGAACACTGAAGCTTTCTTT.

Concerning this clonotype: At one boundary the junction diverges from the germline segment, which might be a read error. The rearrangement uses TRBV24-1 and TRBJ2-1; D possibly corresponds to TRBD2 (6 bases). This CDR3 region has 15 residues. Germline CDR1 and CDR2: KGHDR and SFDVKD. CDR3 in DNA: TGTGCCACCAGTGATTCCGGGAGAGGCTACAATGAGCAGTTATTC. Protein sequence: CATSDSGRGYNEQLF.

The chain is built from TRBV6-5 and TRBJ2-1; D gene ambiguous. The CDR3 covers 13 residues. Germline V gives CDR1 MNHEY, CDR2 SVGAGI. V lost 10 bases to trimming and J lost 0 bases, with 10 bases between them. The CDR3 nucleotides read TGTGCCATTTCCCGTAGCTCCTACAATGAGCAGTTCTTC. This gives the protein CAISRSSYNEQFF.

V is TRBV6-2 or TRBV6-3 and J is TRBJ1-3; 7 bases are a match to TRBD1. The CDR3 is 13 amino acids. The trim removed 8 bases at V and 5 bases at J, leaving 6 bases unmatched. Germline CDR1 is MNHEY and CDR2 is SVGEGT. The CDR3 DNA reads as TGTGCCAGCCAGGGGGAACGGCGAAACACCATATATTTT. Translating it yields CASQGERRNTIYF.

The rearrangement uses TRBV7-9 and TRBJ2-4, with 9 bases identical to TRBD2. Germline V lookup: CDR1 SEHNR, CDR2 FQNEAQ (reference sequence). The CDR3 covers 17 residues. The V and J ends lost 2 bases and 4 bases, in that order; junction bases with no gene match: 9. The CDR3, as DNA: TGTGCCAGCAGCTTACGGCTAGCGGGGAGTGGTAAAAACATTCAGTACTTC. This translates into CASSLRLAGSGKNIQYF.

This clonotype was counted a few times. CDR3 nucleotide sequence: TGTGCCAGCAGCTTGGAGGAGGCGACGAACTATGGCTACACCTTC. Encoded protein: CASSLEEATNYGYTF. The chain recombines TRBV5-4 with TRBJ1-2; D uncertain. V was cut by 0 bases and J by 2 bases, with 11 bases left in between. Germline assignment: CDR1 SGHNT and CDR2 YYREEE (reference sequence). This CDR3 is 15 amino acids long.

This clonotype was observed at least ten times. V usage is TRBV11-2 and J usage is TRBJ2-2, with unresolved D. CDR3 length equals 16 residues. Between the trimmed V and J ends, which lost 4 bases and 5 bases, there was a span of 17 bases. Germline CDR1 and CDR2: SGHAT and FQNNGV. The DNA of the CDR3 is TGTGCCAGCAGCTCCCCCCTCCGCTCAAAGACCGGGGAGCTGTTTTTT. This sequence encodes CASSSPLRSKTGELFF.

This clonotype was seen a handful of times. This chain uses TRBV5-1 with TRBJ2-4, with TRBD2 matching 9 bases. The CDR3 is 15 residues long. The ends lost 0 bases at V and 5 bases at J; junction bases unmatched: 3. Germline V lookup: CDR1 SGHRS, CDR2 YFSETQ. This chain's CDR3 is CASSLGGLAENIQYF. CDR3 nucleotides: TGCGCCAGCAGCTTGGGGGGACTAGCTGAAAACATTCAGTACTTC.

The rearrangement uses TRBV7-2 and TRBJ1-2; weak D call: TRBD1 (6 bases). This CDR3 is 14 amino acids long. CDR1 is SGHTA, CDR2 FQGNSA, per germline. V was shortened by 2 bases and J by 2 bases, with 9 bases between the two germline ends. The CDR3 DNA reads TGTGCCAGCAGCTTAAGGGACAAAAACTATGGCTACACCTTC. Protein: CASSLRDKNYGYTF.

At least ten counts were recorded for this clonotype. V is TRBV6-2 or TRBV6-3 and J is TRBJ2-7; D call uncertain. CDR3 length: 14 amino acids. With 8 bases removed from V and 2 bases from J, the gap between germline ends came to 16 bases. Germline assignment: CDR1 MNHEY and CDR2 SVGEGT. This chain's CDR3 is CASGGRVETYEQYF. Here the CDR3 DNA reads TGTGCCAGCGGTGGACGAGTAGAAACCTACGAGCAGTACTTC.

This clonotype has at least ten counts. The CDR3 nucleotides read TGTGCCAGCAGTTACGCAGGGGGCGTTTGGGAGCAGTTCTTC. Translating it yields CASSYAGGVWEQFF. This chain uses TRBV6-2 or TRBV6-3 with TRBJ2-1; 8 nucleotides agree with TRBD1. CDR1 and CDR2 from the germline V gene are MNHEY and SVGEGT. V lost 2 bases and J lost 10; bases outside the gene matches: 7. There are 14 residues in the CDR3.

The rearrangement uses TRBV27 and TRBJ2-7, with TRBD1 matching over 7 bases. V lost 0 bases to trimming and J lost 4 bases; unmatched junction nucleotides: 6. CDR3 length: 15 amino acids. Germline V gene sequence: CDR1 MNHEY, CDR2 SMNVEV (reference sequence). The chain's CDR3 is CASSLSYRGMYEQYF. The DNA of the CDR3 is TGTGCCAGCAGTTTATCCTACAGGGGAATGTACGAGCAGTACTTC.

V and J are TRBV5-1 and TRBJ2-1; D not resolved. Trimming pared 1 base from V and 6 bases from J, leaving 5 bases between. The CDR3 is 12 residues long. Germline loops: CDR1 SGHRS, CDR2 YFSETQ. The CDR3 region has the DNA TGCGCCAGCAGCTTGAAGGGCAATGAGCAGTTCTTC. This codes for CASSLKGNEQFF.

The rearrangement uses TRBV6-5 and TRBJ1-6; no clear D. Germline assignment: CDR1 MNHEY and CDR2 SVGAGI. The CDR3 extends over 13 amino acids. CDR3 region: CATTTDYNSPLHF. The DNA for the CDR3 is TGTGCTACCACCACAGACTATAATTCACCCCTCCACTTT.

This clonotype has a count of ten or more. The chain is built from TRBV20-1 and TRBJ2-1, with 10 bases fitting TRBD2. Trimming cost V 3 bases and J 7 bases; bases outside gene matches: 9. The CDR3 spans 15 residues. Germline CDR1 and CDR2: DFQATT and SNEGSKA (reference sequence). The CDR3 loop reads CSARVAGGPRNEQFF. The CDR3 DNA sequence: TGCAGTGCTAGGGTAGCGGGGGGACCCCGTAATGAGCAGTTCTTC.

This sequence joins TRBV7-2 and TRBJ1-6; D unclear. The CDR3 sequence is 17 residues long. V was cut by 3 bases and J by 4 bases, with 16 bases left in between. Looked up from germline, CDR1 is SGHTA and CDR2 is FQGNSA. The CDR3, as DNA: TGTGCCAGCAGCTTTTTTAGCTTAGGCGTGTATAATTCACCCCTCCACTTT. Translation gives CASSFFSLGVYNSPLHF.

This chain links TRBV27 with TRBJ1-1; TRBD1 is a possible D gene (6 bases). Trimming removed 2 bases at V and 3 bases at J, with 13 bases between. Germline-derived CDR1 and CDR2 are MNHEY and SMNVEV (reference sequence). The CDR3 loop spans 15 amino acids. Written as DNA, the CDR3 is TGTGCCAGCAGTTTACGTTGGGACACAGACACTGAAGCTTTCTTT. This codes for CASSLRWDTDTEAFF.

The chain is built from TRBV7-9 and TRBJ2-5, with a weak D call TRBD1 (6 bases). CDR3 length: 13 residues. Germline V gene data show CDR1 as SEHNR and CDR2 as FQNEAQ (reference sequence). Trimming cost V 5 bases and J 4 bases, with 11 bases left between them. CDR3 DNA sequence: TGTGCCAGCAGCCACAGGGACCTAGAGACCCAGTACTTC. Residues: CASSHRDLETQYF.

This clonotype has ten or more counts. CDR3 DNA: TGTGCCAGCAGCTTAAGGGGCCCGGAGGCCCAGTACTTC. It specifies CASSLRGPEAQYF. V usage is TRBV7-2 and J usage is TRBJ2-5; D tentatively reads TRBD1 or TRBD2 (5 bases each). The V end lost 2 bases, the J end lost 9 bases, and 13 bases lay between the germline ends. Germline CDR1 SGHTA, CDR2 FQGNSA. CDR3 length equals 13 residues.

V is TRBV7-6 and J is TRBJ2-6, with a weak D call TRBD2 (6 bases). The germline V and J ends were trimmed by 5 bases and 4 bases, with 15 bases remaining between them. The CDR3 consists of 16 residues. The V gene's germline CDR1 is SGHVS and CDR2 FNYEAQ. The CDR3 sequence: CASSPLGGTGANVLTF. The CDR3 DNA reads TGTGCCAGCAGCCCGTTAGGAGGGACCGGGGCCAACGTCCTGACTTTC.

This chain links TRBV5-1 with TRBJ1-4; D not certain. Trimming removed 7 bases from V and 8 bases from J, with 18 bases in between. The V gene's germline CDR1 is SGHRS and CDR2 YFSETQ. This CDR3 is built from 14 residues. CDR3: CASGRDTLGEKLFF. CDR3 DNA sequence: TGCGCCAGCGGTCGTGACACCTTGGGGGAAAAACTGTTTTTT.